This paragraph covers one T cell receptor beta chain sequence. Looked up from germline, CDR1 is SGHTA and CDR2 is FQGNSA. The CDR3 is 17 residues long. V was clipped by 1 base and J by 1 base, with 14 bases between them. The study ran its PCR with 60 Vbeta and 13 Jbeta primers. In the original analysis: An analysis that came later counted 70 million to 100 million unique TCR beta chains, approximately 9.9 million shared. Clones were read by immunoSEQ multiplex PCR, and TCRdb kept only the in-frame ones, dropping some. The V and J calls and the clone size are those of that table, but D and trimming were determined from the DNA. This sample has 130,000 to 150,000 clones, with nearly 80% found just once. This sample was included in a study of cytomegalovirus exposure and HLA in healthy donors. Study details: The study's early data release held about 85 million unique TCRs from HLA-typed donors.

All the people who gave samples were healthy bone marrow donors. The origin of this receptor is a man aged 40-49 years in good health and CMV-seropositive. The specimen was PBMCs. The gene calls are TRBV7-2 and TRBJ2-1; D is possibly TRBD2 (5 bases). The CDR3 loop reads CASSLVSIGVSYNEQFF. CDR3 nucleotides: TGTGCCAGCAGCTTAGTTTCCATCGGGGTGTCCTACAATGAGCAGTTCTTC.